The 11 T cell receptor beta chains below were found in one sample sequenced in a study of blood T cells in healthy people across ages. Alongside a J-beta primer mix, a sample-barcoded 5' primer served in a second PCR lasting 7 to 11 cycles. TCRdb itself ran the 5' RACE reads through MiXCR, one entry per CDR3 protein. Counted here are around 600,000 distinct CDR3 sequences, around half occurring once; the ten biggest clones make up about 22%. The sample taken for sequencing was blood. The origin of the receptors is a man at least 80 years old in good health.

A few counts support this clonotype. The rearrangement joins TRBV3-1 to TRBJ2-7; TRBD1 aligns across 8 bases. V shed 5 bases and J 6 bases; nucleotides not matched to a gene: 9. The CDR3 totals 14 residues. The V gene's germline CDR1 is LGHDT and CDR2 YNNKEL (reference sequence). CDR3 region: CASSYGQGRGEQYF. The CDR3 DNA is TGTGCCAGCAGCTACGGACAGGGCCGAGGCGAGCAGTACTTC.

V and J are TRBV27 and TRBJ1-1, with D hard to call. Germline CDR1 is MNHEY and CDR2 is SMNVEV (reference sequence). The V and J ends lost 4 bases and 5 bases respectively, with 8 bases between them. This CDR3 region has 12 residues. The CDR3 region has the DNA TGTGCCAGCAGTTCGATAGGGACTGAAGCTTTCTTT. Protein sequence: CASSSIGTEAFF.

J is TRBJ1-2 and V is TRBV5-1; D remains unclear. The CDR3 runs 15 residues. Germline assignment: CDR1 SGHRS and CDR2 YFSETQ. Trimming shortened V by 4 bases and J by 4 bases, and 17 bases separated the two germline ends. The CDR3 region has the DNA TGCGCCAGCAGCCCCCGCCGGCTGGGAGGCTATGGCTACACCTTC. As protein: CASSPRRLGGYGYTF.

The V call is TRBV7-8, the J call TRBJ2-7; tentative D call: TRBD1 (5 bases). The J call may be faulty, since TRBJ2-5 better matches the DNA end. CDR3 length equals 12 residues. CDR1 is SGHVS and CDR2 is FQNEAQ in the germline V gene. The CDR3 is CASSKGDETQYF. CDR3 bases: TGTGCCAGCAGCAAAGGGGATGAGACCCAGTACTTC.

The CDR3 spells CASSDTGQARGELFF. The CDR3, as DNA: TGTGCCAGCAGTGATACCGGACAGGCCCGCGGGGAGCTGTTTTTT. The V and J genes are TRBV6-5 and TRBJ2-2; 7 bases are a match to TRBD1. With V trimmed by 5 bases and J by 7 bases, 10 bases remained unmatched. Looked up from germline, CDR1 is MNHEY and CDR2 is SVGAGI. This CDR3 spans 15 amino acids.

The sample holds many counts of this clonotype. The CDR3 coding sequence is TGTGCCAGCAGCCCCCCGGACACAGGAATCAATCAGCCCCAGCATTTT. This codes for CASSPPDTGINQPQHF. This chain joins TRBV6-6 and TRBJ1-5, with D possibly TRBD1 on 5 matching bases. This CDR3 spans 16 amino acids. Trimming took 6 bases from V and 3 from J, leaving 18 bases between them. CDR1 and CDR2 from the germline V gene are MNHNY and SVGAGI (reference sequence).

This clonotype was found many times. The chain couples TRBV6-5 to TRBJ2-7; the D gene is possibly TRBD1 (6 bases). CDR3 size: 13 residues. CDR1 and CDR2 from the germline V gene are MNHEY and SVGAGI. Trimming stripped 0 bases from V and 5 bases from J, with 8 bases between. The CDR3 DNA reads TGTGCCAGCAGTTACTCCCACAGGGACGAGCAGTACTTC. The encoded protein is CASSYSHRDEQYF.

This clonotype was detected only a few times. The chain recombines TRBV9 with TRBJ2-2, with D perhaps matching TRBD2 (6 bases). This CDR3 region has 16 residues. Looked up from germline, CDR1 is SGDLS and CDR2 is YYNGEE. V lost 0 bases to trimming and J lost 0 bases, with 9 bases between them. The CDR3 reads CASSVVGGANTGELFF. The CDR3 DNA reads as TGTGCCAGCAGCGTAGTGGGGGGAGCGAACACCGGGGAGCTGTTTTTT.

This clonotype was counted only a few times. V is TRBV20-1 and J is TRBJ1-1, with D tentatively TRBD1 (6 bases). The CDR3 consists of 14 residues. V lost 3 bases to trimming and J lost 6 bases, with 17 bases between them. Germline V CDR1 and CDR2: DFQATT, SNEGSKA (reference sequence). The CDR3 DNA follows: TGCAGTGCTAGTGGGGGCTTGCCACCCGCTGAAGCTTTCTTT. It encodes CSASGGLPPAEAFF.

This clonotype was recorded at least ten times. CDR3 sequence: CASMKRDTRIDEQFF. Written as DNA, the CDR3 is TGTGCCAGCATGAAGCGGGACACCAGAATTGATGAGCAGTTCTTC. The chain employs TRBV6-5 and TRBJ2-1, with TRBD2 as a possible D gene (7 bases). V was clipped by 7 bases and J by 8 bases, with 21 bases between them. Germline V gene sequence: CDR1 MNHEY, CDR2 SVGAGI. The CDR3 totals 15 residues.

This chain links TRBV20-1 with TRBJ1-6, with D maybe TRBD1 (6 bases). Germline V lookup: CDR1 DFQATT, CDR2 SNEGSKA (reference sequence). This CDR3 has 17 residues. V was shortened by 0 bases and J by 7 bases, with 19 bases between the two germline ends. CDR3 sequence (DNA): TGCAGTGCTAGAGATCCAGGGCCGGGACATCTCAATTCACCCCTCCACTTT. This translates into CSARDPGPGHLNSPLHF.